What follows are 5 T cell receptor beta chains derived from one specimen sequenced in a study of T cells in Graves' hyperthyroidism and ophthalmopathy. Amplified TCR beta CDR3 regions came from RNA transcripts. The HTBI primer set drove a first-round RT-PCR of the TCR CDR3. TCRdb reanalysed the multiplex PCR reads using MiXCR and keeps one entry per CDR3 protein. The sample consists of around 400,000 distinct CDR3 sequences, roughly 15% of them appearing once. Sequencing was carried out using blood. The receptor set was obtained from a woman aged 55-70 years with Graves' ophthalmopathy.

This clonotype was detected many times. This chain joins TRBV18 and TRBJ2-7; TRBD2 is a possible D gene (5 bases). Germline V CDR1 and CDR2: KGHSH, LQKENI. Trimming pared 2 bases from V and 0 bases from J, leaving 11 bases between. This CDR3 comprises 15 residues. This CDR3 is CASSPFVGDSYEQYF. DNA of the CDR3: TGTGCCAGCTCACCATTCGTGGGAGACTCCTACGAGCAGTACTTC.

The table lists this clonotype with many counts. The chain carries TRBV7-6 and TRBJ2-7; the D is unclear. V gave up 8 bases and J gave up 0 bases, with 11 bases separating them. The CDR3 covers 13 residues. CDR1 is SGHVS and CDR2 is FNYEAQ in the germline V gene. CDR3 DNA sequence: TGTGCCAGCGCGGTAGGAAGCTCCTACGAGCAGTACTTC. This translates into CASAVGSSYEQYF.

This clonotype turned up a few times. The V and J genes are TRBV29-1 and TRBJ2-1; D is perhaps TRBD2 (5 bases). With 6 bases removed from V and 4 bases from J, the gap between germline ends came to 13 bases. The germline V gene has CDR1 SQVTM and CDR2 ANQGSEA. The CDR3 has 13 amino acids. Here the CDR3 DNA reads TGCAGCGTCGTCTGGACTGCTTACAATGAGCAGTTCTTC. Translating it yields CSVVWTAYNEQFF.

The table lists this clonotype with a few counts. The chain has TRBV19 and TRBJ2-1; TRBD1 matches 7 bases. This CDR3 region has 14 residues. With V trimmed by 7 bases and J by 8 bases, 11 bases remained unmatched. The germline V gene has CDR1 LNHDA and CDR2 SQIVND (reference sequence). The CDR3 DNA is TGTGCCAGTAACCCGACAGGGTCCCGCCATGAGCAGTTCTTC. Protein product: CASNPTGSRHEQFF.

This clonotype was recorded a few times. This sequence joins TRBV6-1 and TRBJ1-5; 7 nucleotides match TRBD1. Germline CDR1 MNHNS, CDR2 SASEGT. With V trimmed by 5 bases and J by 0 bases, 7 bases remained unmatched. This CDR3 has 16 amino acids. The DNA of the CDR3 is TGTGCCAGCAGTAAGATACAGGGGATTAGCAATCAGCCCCAGCATTTT. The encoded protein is CASSKIQGISNQPQHF.